One TCR beta chain is described in this entry. Its antigen is still unknown. TCRdb keeps only in-frame clones here, not all; method: immunoSEQ multiplex PCR. This table has over 75,000 clones, 85% to 90% appearing once. This entry comes from a study of a mutant IDH1 vaccine in newly diagnosed glioma. Findings and caveats of the study: Changes in top peripheral clonotypes did not appear linked to pseudoprogression. Detectable vaccine-induced immune responses arose in around 95% of patients.

The CDR3 has 14 residues. Germline-derived CDR1 and CDR2 are SGDLS and YYNGEE. V was shortened by 3 bases and J by 3 bases, with 12 bases between the two germline ends. The time point: baseline, week 1 (first vaccination visit). Treatment in this sample: pre-vaccination baseline after standard-of-care therapy. The chain employs TRBV9 and TRBJ1-2; D remains ambiguous. The sample in question was PBMCs, obtained from a glioma patient treated with radiotherapy, temozolomide or both. The clonotype was recovered from a woman in her forties or fifties with glioma. The CDR3 region is CASSAPGSDYGYTF. The CDR3 DNA reads TGTGCCAGCAGCGCGCCTGGGTCCGACTATGGCTACACCTTC.